A selection of T cell receptor beta chains follows, all from one sample in a study of blood T cell repertoires in COVID-19. Profiled with immunoSEQ multiplex PCR; TCRdb holds only in-frame clones, not every one. The top ten hold about 9.4% of the sample, which has some 150,000 clones, around 87% seen once. Sequencing was done on a sample of peripheral blood. The receptors here all came from a woman in her forties or fifties with active or convalescent COVID-19. Both conserved end residues are part of each CDR3. Each record gives: CDR3 length, J gene, V gene, CDR3 protein.

CDR3 length: 15
J gene: TRBJ2-3
V gene: TRBV28
CDR3 protein: CASSPRQLRTDTQYF

CDR3 length: 18
J gene: TRBJ1-1
V gene: TRBV21-1
CDR3 protein: CASSLRTTPLLMNTEAFF

CDR3 length: 14
J gene: TRBJ2-3
V gene: TRBV4-1
CDR3 protein: CASSQDLSTDTQYF

CDR3 length: 15
J gene: TRBJ1-1
V gene: TRBV29-1
CDR3 protein: CSVVGASRGATEAFF

CDR3 length: 16
J gene: TRBJ1-3
V gene: TRBV5-5
CDR3 protein: CASSSPTRVAGNTIYF

CDR3 length: 17
J gene: TRBJ2-6
V gene: TRBV28
CDR3 protein: CASTTGQGISGANVLTF

CDR3 length: 16
J gene: TRBJ2-7
V gene: TRBV7-2
CDR3 protein: CASDPVSGGDLYEQYF

CDR3 length: 15
J gene: TRBJ2-3
V gene: TRBV6-5
CDR3 protein: CASSYSRGYTDTQYF

CDR3 length: 14
J gene: TRBJ2-1
V gene: TRBV2
CDR3 protein: CASSGTSGRNEQFF

CDR3 length: 16
J gene: TRBJ2-2
V gene: TRBV5-1
CDR3 protein: CASSLSTPRNTGELFF

CDR3 length: 13
J gene: TRBJ2-5
V gene: TRBV7-9
CDR3 protein: CASSLRDRETQYF

CDR3 length: 18
J gene: TRBJ1-6
V gene: TRBV6-1
CDR3 protein: CASSDRDSRRTRNSPLHF

CDR3 length: 12
J gene: TRBJ2-1
V gene: TRBV19
CDR3 protein: CASSRSGHEQFF

CDR3 length: 15
J gene: TRBJ2-7
V gene: TRBV28
CDR3 protein: CASSTPRGRVDEQYF

CDR3 length: 14
J gene: TRBJ1-2
V gene: TRBV2
CDR3 protein: CASNGETGAYGYTF

CDR3 length: 16
J gene: TRBJ2-1
V gene: TRBV10-3
CDR3 protein: CAISEPTSGRASEQFF

CDR3 length: 17
J gene: TRBJ2-5
V gene: TRBV28
CDR3 protein: CASSGGLAGLTGETQYF

CDR3 length: 14
J gene: TRBJ1-2
V gene: TRBV7-2
CDR3 protein: CASSPRPGGYGYTF

CDR3 length: 15
J gene: TRBJ2-7
V gene: TRBV18
CDR3 protein: CASSPGRGTNYEQYF

CDR3 length: 14
J gene: TRBJ2-5
V gene: TRBV3-1/TRBV3-2
CDR3 protein: CASSLSGYQETQYF

CDR3 length: 17
J gene: TRBJ2-1
V gene: TRBV5-4
CDR3 protein: CASSLGRPTGWADEQFF

CDR3 length: 17
J gene: TRBJ1-1
V gene: TRBV10-3
CDR3 protein: CAISPRQGAAGFTEAFF

CDR3 length: 16
J gene: TRBJ2-2
V gene: TRBV7-3
CDR3 protein: CASSAQDRAFTGELFF

CDR3 length: 16
J gene: TRBJ1-5
V gene: TRBV4-1
CDR3 protein: CASSQGQGDLNQPQHF

CDR3 length: 15
J gene: TRBJ2-1
V gene: TRBV7-2
CDR3 protein: CASSLVGVNYNEQFF

CDR3 length: 12
J gene: TRBJ2-1
V gene: TRBV28
CDR3 protein: CASSFRDNEQFF

CDR3 length: 14
J gene: TRBJ1-3
V gene: TRBV5-1
CDR3 protein: CASSLTGSGNTIYF

CDR3 length: 12
J gene: TRBJ1-2
V gene: TRBV6-2/TRBV6-3
CDR3 protein: CASSLGLYGYTF

CDR3 length: 14
J gene: TRBJ2-3
V gene: TRBV7-9
CDR3 protein: CASSRPGQGDTQYF

CDR3 length: 13
J gene: TRBJ1-4
V gene: TRBV6-6
CDR3 protein: CATSGFPNEKLFF

CDR3 length: 15
J gene: TRBJ2-7
V gene: TRBV28
CDR3 protein: CASRESIAGVGEQYF

CDR3 length: 15
J gene: TRBJ1-2
V gene: TRBV7-8
CDR3 protein: CASSLSRLTNYGYTF

CDR3 length: 15
J gene: TRBJ2-1
V gene: TRBV3-1/TRBV3-2
CDR3 protein: CASSQARGTRGEQFF

CDR3 length: 13
J gene: TRBJ2-3
V gene: TRBV3-1/TRBV3-2
CDR3 protein: CASSQGQRNTQYF

CDR3 length: 13
J gene: TRBJ2-1
V gene: TRBV19
CDR3 protein: CASSIVRGDEQFF

CDR3 length: 14
J gene: TRBJ1-5
V gene: TRBV6-5
CDR3 protein: CASSYQQGNQPQHF

CDR3 length: 13
J gene: TRBJ2-7
V gene: TRBV7-9
CDR3 protein: CASSGGSSYEQYF

CDR3 length: 13
J gene: TRBJ1-6
V gene: TRBV28
CDR3 protein: CATLDSANSPLHF

CDR3 length: 15
J gene: TRBJ2-7
V gene: TRBV23-1
CDR3 protein: CASSLRWLSSYEQYF

CDR3 length: 15
J gene: TRBJ1-1
V gene: TRBV4-2
CDR3 protein: CASSQVDRGFTEAFF

CDR3 length: 14
J gene: TRBJ2-7
V gene: TRBV19
CDR3 protein: CASSTPGSHYEQYF

CDR3 length: 16
J gene: TRBJ1-1
V gene: TRBV28
CDR3 protein: CASSLGMAGENTEAFF

CDR3 length: 17
J gene: TRBJ2-5
V gene: TRBV7-2
CDR3 protein: CASSFNFQGARQETQYF

CDR3 length: 13
J gene: TRBJ2-7
V gene: TRBV6-5
CDR3 protein: CASSYPGGYEQYF

CDR3 length: 14
J gene: TRBJ2-5
V gene: TRBV5-8
CDR3 protein: CASSPGGNQETQYF

CDR3 length: 13
J gene: TRBJ1-1
V gene: TRBV7-3
CDR3 protein: CASSNGDRGPAFF

CDR3 length: 19
J gene: TRBJ2-2
V gene: TRBV4-1
CDR3 protein: CASSQGPPGSSGGLGELFF

CDR3 length: 14
J gene: TRBJ2-7
V gene: TRBV19
CDR3 protein: CASSPLAGAFEQYF

CDR3 length: 16
J gene: TRBJ2-3
V gene: TRBV6-2/TRBV6-3
CDR3 protein: CASSHYSGTSTDTQYF

CDR3 length: 15
J gene: TRBJ2-7
V gene: TRBV13
CDR3 protein: CASSPAGTGEYEQYF

CDR3 length: 15
J gene: TRBJ1-4
V gene: TRBV6-6
CDR3 protein: CASSYITGKGEKLFF

CDR3 length: 18
J gene: TRBJ1-1
V gene: TRBV7-8
CDR3 protein: CASSLRRDGGGLNTEAFF

CDR3 length: 13
J gene: TRBJ2-7
V gene: TRBV27
CDR3 protein: CASRAGQEYEQYF

CDR3 length: 15
J gene: TRBJ1-5
V gene: TRBV9
CDR3 protein: CASSYGYRGNQPQHF

CDR3 length: 15
J gene: TRBJ2-2
V gene: TRBV4-3
CDR3 protein: CASSQNRGRAGELFF

CDR3 length: 13
J gene: TRBJ2-1
V gene: TRBV25-1
CDR3 protein: CASSEFGGREQFF

CDR3 length: 14
J gene: TRBJ2-3
V gene: TRBV5-1
CDR3 protein: CASSTSGGRDTQYF

CDR3 length: 16
J gene: TRBJ2-5
V gene: TRBV7-2
CDR3 protein: CASSSTGTSVWETQYF

CDR3 length: 16
J gene: TRBJ2-2
V gene: TRBV7-2
CDR3 protein: CASSSAARLATGELFF

CDR3 length: 12
J gene: TRBJ1-5
V gene: TRBV28
CDR3 protein: CASTSGAQPQHF